The clone carrying this TCR beta chain was seen a few times. What it binds is unknown. This specimen comes from a study of CD8 T cells in ankylosing spondylitis. Points from the study as a whole: Typical of ankylosing spondylitis blood, it appeared, was a TCR beta motif of fewer than ten highly homologous variants. The clones that were linked to disease were reported to be significantly enriched in matched synovial fluid samples from ankylosing spondylitis patients. As for the disease-linked clones, they showed a CD8+ phenotype and occurred at relatively low frequencies in peripheral blood.

The CDR3 runs 11 residues. Germline V gene data show CDR1 as SGHRS and CDR2 as YFSETQ. V lost 7 bases and J lost 6, with 11 bases in between. TCRdb recomputed calls from the 5' RACE reads with MiXCR, one row per CDR3 protein. The table has some 140,000 distinct CDR3 sequences, roughly 6.6% seen once. This receptor was taken from a female donor with ankylosing spondylitis or in good health (not recorded which). The sample taken for sequencing was blood, either unsorted or a sorted T cell fraction (not recorded which). The rearrangement links TRBV5-1 to TRBJ2-7, with unresolved D. The CDR3 coding sequence is TGCGCCAGCGGGAATCTAGGCGAGCAGTACTTC. This translates into CASGNLGEQYF. Filled out from reference TRBV5-1 and TRBJ2-7, the complete variable domain reads KAGVTQTPRYLIKTRGQQVTLSCSPISGHRSVSWYQQTPGQGLQFLFEYFSETQRNKGNFPGRFSGRQFSNSRSEMNVSTLELGDSALYLCASGNLGEQYFGPGTRLTVT.